This TCR beta chain comes out of a study of T-cell memory formation after mild COVID-19. This clonotype was counted between two and nine times. Mismatch with germline at one junction end may stem from a read error. The CDR3 covers 14 residues. From germline, CDR1 is SSHAT and CDR2 FNYEAQ (reference sequence). TCRdb re-analysed the 5' RACE reads in MiXCR, keeping a single row per CDR3 protein. Found here are fewer than 700,000 distinct CDR3 sequences, 15% to 20% of them singletons; the top ten hold 12%. The receptor was derived from an adult woman who had mild COVID-19 (a few samples of this study predate the infection). Cell type and time point are not known. What was sequenced was PBMCs or a T cell subset sorted from them (not recorded which). V usage is TRBV7-7 and J usage is TRBJ2-5; D ambiguous. As DNA, the CDR3 is TGTGCTAGCAGCTCTTCTGCGTACCAAGAGACCCAGTACTTC. This gives the protein CASSSSAYQETQYF. Variable domain in full (rest from reference TRBV7-7 and TRBJ2-5): GAGVSQSPRYKVTKRGQDVTLRCDPISSHATLYWYQQALGQGPEFLTYFNYEAQPDKSGLPSDRFSAERPEGSISTLTIQRTEQRDSAMYRCASSSSAYQETQYFGPGTRLLVL.